This TCR beta chain appears in the sequencing data of a study of T cell changes during pregnancy in multiple sclerosis. CDR1 and CDR2 (germline): LGHNA, YNFKEQ. V lost 4 bases, J lost 0 bases, and 10 bases lay in between. The CDR3 is 15 amino acids. This clone was recorded once. The repertoire was sequenced with immunoSEQ multiplex PCR; TCRdb's copy has only in-frame clones and lacks some. Of 85,000 to 100,000 clones in the sample, approximately 94% were seen once. Specimen: peripheral blood, collected after pregnancy. This clonotype originated in a female donor with multiple sclerosis, enrolled in a pregnancy study. The V and J genes are TRBV4-2 and TRBJ1-5; D uncertain. The CDR3 sequence: CASSLWGDSNQPQHF. CDR3 bases: TGTGCCAGCAGCCTGTGGGGAGATAGCAATCAGCCCCAGCATTTT.